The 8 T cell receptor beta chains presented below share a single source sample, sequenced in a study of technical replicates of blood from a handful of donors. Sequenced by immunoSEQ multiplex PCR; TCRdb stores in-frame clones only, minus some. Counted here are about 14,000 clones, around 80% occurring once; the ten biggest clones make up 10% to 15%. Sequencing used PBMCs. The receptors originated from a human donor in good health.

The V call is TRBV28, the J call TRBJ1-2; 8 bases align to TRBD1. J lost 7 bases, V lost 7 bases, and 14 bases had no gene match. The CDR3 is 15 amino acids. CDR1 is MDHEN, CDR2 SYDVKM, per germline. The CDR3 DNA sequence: TGTGCCAGCACCCCTGGGGTCAGGGGGCTGAGTGGCTACACCTTC. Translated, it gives CASTPGVRGLSGYTF.

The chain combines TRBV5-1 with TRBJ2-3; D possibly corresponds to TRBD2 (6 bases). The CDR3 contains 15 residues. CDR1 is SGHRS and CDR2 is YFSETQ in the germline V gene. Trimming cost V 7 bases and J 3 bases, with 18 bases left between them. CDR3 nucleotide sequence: TGCGCCAGCCGAAACGGGGGTACGGGGACAGATACGCAGTATTTT. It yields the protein CASRNGGTGTDTQYF. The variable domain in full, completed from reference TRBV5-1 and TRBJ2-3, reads KAGVTQTPRYLIKTRGQQVTLSCSPISGHRSVSWYQQTPGQGLQFLFEYFSETQRNKGNFPGRFSGRQFSNSRSEMNVSTLELGDSALYLCASRNGGTGTDTQYFGPGTRLTVL.

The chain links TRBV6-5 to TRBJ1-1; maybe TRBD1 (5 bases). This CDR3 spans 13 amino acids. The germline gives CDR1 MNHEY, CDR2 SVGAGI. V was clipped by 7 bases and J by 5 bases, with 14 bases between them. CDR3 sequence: CASTEEGETEAFF. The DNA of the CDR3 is TGTGCCAGCACCGAGGAAGGGGAAACTGAAGCTTTCTTT.

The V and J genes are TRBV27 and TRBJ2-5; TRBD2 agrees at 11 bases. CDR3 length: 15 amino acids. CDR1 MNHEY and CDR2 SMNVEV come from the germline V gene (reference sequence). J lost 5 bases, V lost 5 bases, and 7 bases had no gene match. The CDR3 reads CASSTSSGRRETQYF. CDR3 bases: TGTGCCAGCAGTACCTCTAGCGGGAGGAGGGAGACCCAGTACTTC.

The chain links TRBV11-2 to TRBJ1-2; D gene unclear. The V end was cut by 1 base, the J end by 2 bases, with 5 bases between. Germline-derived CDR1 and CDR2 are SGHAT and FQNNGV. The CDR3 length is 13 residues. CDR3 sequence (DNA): TGTGCCAGCAGCTTAGTCTTCAACTATGGCTACACCTTC. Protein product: CASSLVFNYGYTF.

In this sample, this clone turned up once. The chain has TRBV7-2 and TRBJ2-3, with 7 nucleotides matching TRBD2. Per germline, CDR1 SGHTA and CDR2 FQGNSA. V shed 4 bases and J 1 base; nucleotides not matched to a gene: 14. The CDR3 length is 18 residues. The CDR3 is CASSSLRGSGQRTDTQYF. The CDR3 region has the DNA TGTGCCAGCAGCTCCCTGCGGGGGTCGGGGCAACGCACAGATACGCAGTATTTT. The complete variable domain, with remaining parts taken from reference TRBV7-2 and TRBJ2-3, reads GAGVSQSPSNKVTEKGKDVELRCDPISGHTALYWYRQSLGQGLEFLIYFQGNSAPDKSGLPSDRFSAERTGGSVSTLTIQRTQQEDSAVYLCASSSLRGSGQRTDTQYFGPGTRLTVL.

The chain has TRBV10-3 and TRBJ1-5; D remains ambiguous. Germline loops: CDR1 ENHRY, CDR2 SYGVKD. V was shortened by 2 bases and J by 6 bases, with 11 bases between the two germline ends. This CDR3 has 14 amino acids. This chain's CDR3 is CAISERQASQPQHF. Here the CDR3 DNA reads TGTGCCATCAGTGAGAGGCAGGCCTCTCAGCCCCAGCATTTT.

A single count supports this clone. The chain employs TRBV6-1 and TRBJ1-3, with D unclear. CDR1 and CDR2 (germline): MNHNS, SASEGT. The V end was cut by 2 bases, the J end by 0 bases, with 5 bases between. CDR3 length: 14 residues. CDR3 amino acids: CASSENSSGNTIYF. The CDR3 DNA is TGTGCCAGCAGTGAAAACAGCTCTGGAAACACCATATATTTT.